A selection of T cell receptor beta chains follows, all from one sample in a study of somatic mutations in cytotoxic T cells in rheumatoid arthritis. Assay: immunoSEQ multiplex PCR; the TCRdb copy retains only in-frame clones and omits some. The sample has 14,000 or so clones, about 68% seen once. The specimen was CD8+ T cells sorted from blood. These receptors were taken from an adult with rheumatoid arthritis. Each CDR3 is given without its conserved first and last residue. The order of the fields is V gene, J gene, CDR3 protein.

TRBV16	TRBJ2-4	ASSLGTGSDIQY
TRBV15	TRBJ1-6	ATSRDNGPLH
TRBV2	TRBJ1-1	ASSRVEAF
TRBV28	TRBJ1-6	ASSFHPSQSSYNSPLH
TRBV11-2	TRBJ2-7	ASSLMGWDRGNEQY
TRBV6-1	TRBJ2-3	ASSDLLAGGHDTQY
TRBV6-1	TRBJ1-1	ASSTNTEAF
TRBV5-5	TRBJ1-2	ASSLGGEVDGYT
TRBV7-8	TRBJ2-1	ASSLADAWTSGFYNEQF
TRBV7-8	TRBJ1-2	ASSSTSGYGYT
TRBV28	TRBJ1-4	ASSLARELF
TRBV6-4	TRBJ1-2	ASKGAYT
TRBV18	TRBJ2-7	ASSGGRGYEQY
TRBV5-6	TRBJ2-7	ASSATTGGDFYEQY
TRBV4-1	TRBJ1-4	ASSQELTGLDPTNEKLF
TRBV7-9	TRBJ2-5	ASHSGGETQY
TRBV6-4	TRBJ1-5	ASSDSSNQPQH
TRBV11-1	TRBJ1-1	ASSPSGPNTEAF
TRBV7-6	TRBJ2-3	ASSPGTSHTQY
TRBV11-3	TRBJ2-5	ASSFGLTGESTQY
TRBV28	TRBJ2-7	ATRQGTIYEQY
TRBV14	TRBJ2-7	ASSYTGRGEQY
TRBV5-5	TRBJ1-3	ASSSSYSGNTIY
TRBV6-1	TRBJ1-2	ASSDLELLGGYT
TRBV4-1	TRBJ1-1	ASSQGPGAIEAF
TRBV27	TRBJ1-4	ASSETGFGNEKLF
TRBV5-5	TRBJ2-7	ASSLQSTGRYEQY
TRBV27	TRBJ1-6	ASSSLMSSYNSPLH